This T cell receptor (beta chain) comes out of a study of blood T cell repertoires in COVID-19. Germline values: CDR1 LNHDA, CDR2 SQIVND (reference sequence). The V and J ends lost 3 bases and 9 bases, in that order; junction bases with no gene match: 4. The CDR3 totals 14 residues. In the study's own analysis: The assay estimated nucleated cells by amplifying reference gene primers. The method was immunoSEQ multiplex PCR; TCRdb's version includes in-frame clones alone and lacks a portion of them. The V and J calls and clone size are taken from that table; D and trimming were inferred from the DNA. The data hold 140,000 or so clones, with under 90% observed a single time.

Sequencing used peripheral blood. The sequence came from a man aged 65-85 years who had recovered from COVID-19. The chain links TRBV19 to TRBJ2-1; 11 bases fit TRBD2. The DNA for the CDR3 is TGTGCCAGTAGTATCACTAGCGGGAGTGCTGAGCAGTTCTTC. Translating it yields CASSITSGSAEQFF.